A selection of T cell receptor beta chains follows, all from one sample in a study of cytomegalovirus exposure and HLA in healthy donors. The table came from immunoSEQ multiplex PCR; TCRdb's copy has only in-frame clones and leaves some out. The sample includes about 100,000 clones, more than 75% of them seen just once. Specimen: PBMCs. These receptors were collected from an older woman in good health and CMV-seronegative. Both conserved end residues are part of each CDR3. The D gene is left open where the match is weak. Clone size, where shown, is once, few, many, or a class for clones that have expanded.

CDR3nt	CDR3aa	d_gene	abundance	v_gene	j_gene
TGCGCCAGCAGCCAAGATAATGGCGGGAGTAAAAACATTCAGTACTTC	CASSQDNGGSKNIQYF	TRBD2	-	TRBV4-1	TRBJ2-4
TGTGCCAGCAGCTTCCTCTACCAAGAGACCCAGTACTTC	CASSFLYQETQYF	-	once	TRBV5-8	TRBJ2-5
TGTGCCAGCAGTTTCGGGACAGGGGGCGGTTATGGCTACACCTTC	CASSFGTGGGYGYTF	TRBD1	-	TRBV27	TRBJ1-2
TGTGCCATCAGTGAGTTGGGACTGGAACGCACAGATACGCAGTATTTT	CAISELGLERTDTQYF	-	-	TRBV10-3	TRBJ2-3
TGCGCCAGCAGCTTTAGCAGATTGAACACTGAAGCTTTCTTT	CASSFSRLNTEAFF	-	-	TRBV5-1	TRBJ1-1
TGTGCCAGCAGCTTAGTCCCAGGAACAGATACGCAGTATTTT	CASSLVPGTDTQYF	-	-	TRBV7-9	TRBJ2-3
TGTGCCATCAGGGGTTCCCGGAGTTCCTACGAGCAGTACTTC	CAIRGSRSSYEQYF	-	-	TRBV10-3	TRBJ2-7
TGTGCCAGCAGCCGACAGGGTCCGGATACTTCACCCCTCCACTTT	CASSRQGPDTSPLHF	TRBD1	-	TRBV6-5	TRBJ1-6
TGTGCCAGCAGTTACTCGCCTAGCGGGGTATCCTACGAGCAGTACTTC	CASSYSPSGVSYEQYF	TRBD2	-	TRBV6-5	TRBJ2-7
TGTGCCAGCAGTTGGACAGGGATGAACACTGAAGCTTTCTTT	CASSWTGMNTEAFF	TRBD1	-	TRBV27	TRBJ1-1
TGCGCCAGCAGTGAGGGCCGATTCTATGGCTACACCTTC	CASSEGRFYGYTF	-	few	TRBV10-1	TRBJ1-2
TGTGCCAGCAGTTATGGAATTTCGAGGGCCCGGGATGGCTACACCTTC	CASSYGISRARDGYTF	-	-	TRBV6-5	TRBJ1-2
TGTGCCAGCTCACCACTCCGGGGGGGAAACACTGAAGCTTTCTTT	CASSPLRGGNTEAFF	-	-	TRBV18	TRBJ1-1
TGTGCCAGCAGGTGGGATCACGGGGCCTACGAGCAGTACTTC	CASRWDHGAYEQYF	-	few	TRBV6-1	TRBJ2-7
TGTGCCAGCATCGCGGGAGATACGCAGTATTTT	CASIAGDTQYF	-	-	TRBV6-1	TRBJ2-3
TGTGCCAGCAGTTCACGCGGACTGAGTGGCTACACCTTC	CASSSRGLSGYTF	-	few	TRBV28	TRBJ1-2
TGTGCCAGCAGCTTAGGACCAGGACTCTACGAGCAGTACTTC	CASSLGPGLYEQYF	-	once	TRBV7-9	TRBJ2-7
TGCGCCAGCAGCTTGGCCCTGACAGCTCCCCAAGAGACCCAGTACTTC	CASSLALTAPQETQYF	-	-	TRBV5-1	TRBJ2-5
TGTGCCAGCAGCCAATTCTACGAGCAGTACTTC	CASSQFYEQYF	-	once	TRBV11-2	TRBJ2-7
TGTGCCAGCAGCCCCAGACTAGTTTACACCGGGGAGCTGTTTTTT	CASSPRLVYTGELFF	-	-	TRBV7-2	TRBJ2-2
TGTGCCAGCAGCTTAGGTTCTTCAGGGGGCCTGGTTAATGAAAAACTGTTTTTT	CASSLGSSGGLVNEKLFF	TRBD1	-	TRBV7-2	TRBJ1-4
TGTGCCACCAGCGCCGAGAGGGTCGGGGGGAATGAGCAGTTCTTC	CATSAERVGGNEQFF	TRBD2	-	TRBV15	TRBJ2-1
TGCGCCAGCAGCCAATCTCTAGCGGGGTTCAACGAGCAGTACTTC	CASSQSLAGFNEQYF	TRBD2	-	TRBV4-3	TRBJ2-7
TGTGCCAGCAGCGATTCCGGGACAGTTGGAGTCTCTGGAAACACCATATATTTT	CASSDSGTVGVSGNTIYF	TRBD1	few	TRBV7-9	TRBJ1-3
TGCGCCAGCAGCCAGAAGACAGGGACTACTGAAGCTTTCTTT	CASSQKTGTTEAFF	TRBD1	once	TRBV4-3	TRBJ1-1
TGTGCCAGCAGCTTAGTAGGGACAGGGGGCTCCAGGGGCTATGGCTACACCTTC	CASSLVGTGGSRGYGYTF	TRBD1	-	TRBV7-2	TRBJ1-2
TGTGCCAGCAGCTTACTAGGAAGGACAGGGAATGAAAAACTGTTTTTT	CASSLLGRTGNEKLFF	TRBD1	once	TRBV7-2	TRBJ1-4
TGTGCCAGCATGAGGGCGACTCCCGGCAATGAGCAGTTCTTC	CASMRATPGNEQFF	-	-	TRBV7-8	TRBJ2-1
TGTGCCAGCAGCCCCAGCGGGGGGCGGACAGATACGCAGTATTTT	CASSPSGGRTDTQYF	TRBD2	-	TRBV9	TRBJ2-3
TGTGCCAGTAGTATAGGGAGGCTCAATCAGCCCCAGCATTTT	CASSIGRLNQPQHF	-	few	TRBV19	TRBJ1-5
TGTGCCAGTAGCAATACGGGGGACACTGAAGCTTTCTTT	CASSNTGDTEAFF	-	-	TRBV19	TRBJ1-1
TGTGCCACCAGCAGAGGACTAGCGGGGGGTAATGAGCAGTTCTTC	CATSRGLAGGNEQFF	TRBD2	-	TRBV15	TRBJ2-1
TGTGCCAGCAGCTCCGCGACGGGGAACACCGGGGAGCTGTTTTTT	CASSSATGNTGELFF	-	once	TRBV7-2	TRBJ2-2
TGCAGCGTTAATAGGGACATGAACACTGAAGCTTTCTTT	CSVNRDMNTEAFF	-	-	TRBV29-1	TRBJ1-1
TGTGCCAGCAGTGAAGGACAGGTTTTCTTCTCCTACGAGCAGTACTTC	CASSEGQVFFSYEQYF	-	-	TRBV6-1	TRBJ2-7
TGTGCCAGCAGTTTATCCGGGGGGGAAGGCTACACCTTC	CASSLSGGEGYTF	-	-	TRBV27	TRBJ1-2
TGTGCCAGCAGCTTGGAAGGGGCCCAAGAGACCCAGTACTTC	CASSLEGAQETQYF	-	-	TRBV11-2	TRBJ2-5
TGCGCCAGCTGGGGGGACTATGGCTACACCTTC	CASWGDYGYTF	-	-	TRBV10-2	TRBJ1-2
TGTGCCAGCAGCCCCGACAGGGTCGGAAAACTGTTTTTT	CASSPDRVGKLFF	TRBD1	few	TRBV6-6	TRBJ1-4